This T cell receptor (beta chain) appears in the sequencing data of a study of cytomegalovirus exposure and HLA in healthy donors. Overall study results and limits: Confirmation in vitro established that a few CMV-associated chains were specific for CMV antigens.

The germline V and J ends were trimmed by 6 bases and 0 bases, with 12 bases remaining between them. Germline lookup yields CDR1 SGHDT and CDR2 YYEEEE. The CDR3 spans 15 residues. Remarks on this clone: Its matching antigen is unknown.

PCR primers comprised 60 Vbeta and 13 Jbeta primers. The method was immunoSEQ multiplex PCR; TCRdb's version includes in-frame clones alone and lacks a portion of them. The data show around 98,000 clones, with under 80% seen just once and 7.5% to 9.5% held by the top ten. This chain uses TRBV5-6 with TRBJ1-4; D remains unclear. This TCR derives from a human donor in good health. Sequenced material: PBMCs. CDR3: CASIYAGATNEKLFF. As DNA, the CDR3 is TGTGCCAGCATTTACGCGGGCGCAACTAATGAAAAACTGTTTTTT.